The following is a TCR beta chain sequence with its context. This sample is drawn from a study of CD8 T cells in Susac syndrome. The CDR3 length is 17 residues. Germline V gene sequence: CDR1 DFQATT, CDR2 SNEGSKA (reference sequence). Trimming took 0 bases from V and 0 from J, leaving 15 bases between them. Sequencing of TCR beta drew on CD8+ and CD4+ T cells from blood. The CD8+ and CD4+ T cells were negatively isolated, with the TEMRA cells enriched by FACS. An input of about 0.5 to 1 ug of RNA was subjected to reverse transcription using random hexamers. Multiplex immunoSEQ PCR targeted 54 Vbeta and 13 Jbeta TCR beta segments. TCRdb reanalysed the immunoSEQ multiplex PCR reads using MiXCR and keeps one entry per CDR3 protein. The sample consists of under 150,000 distinct CDR3 sequences, around 94% of them appearing once.

The sample comprised CD8+ T cells from PBMCs. This receptor was obtained from a human donor in good health. This chain links TRBV20-1 with TRBJ2-1; no definite D call. The CDR3 protein is CSARDLVGPSSYNEQFF. For the CDR3, the DNA is TGCAGTGCTAGAGATTTAGTCGGGCCTAGCTCCTACAATGAGCAGTTCTTC.